This T cell receptor beta chain was observed in a study of immune cell composition in non-small cell lung cancer. Study-level points and caveats: Squamous lung tumours showed higher top 10 clone scores and clonality than adenocarcinomas.

Details on this clone: The antigen is not known.

DNA was extracted from unsorted cell suspensions stored frozen. TCRdb's copy holds only in-frame clones and misses some; the assay was immunoSEQ multiplex PCR. There are approximately 3,000 clones in the sample; 81% occur only once, and 11% lies in the top ten. The same sample was also used in a study of CD4 T cells in lung cancer.

The receptor was isolated from a human donor with non-small cell lung cancer. Sequencing was done on a sample of lung tumor tissue.

DNA for the CDR3: TGTGCCACCAGCAGATCACAGGCCACCGGGGAGCTGTTTTTT. Amino acids: CATSRSQATGELFF. The chain recombines TRBV15 with TRBJ2-2, with D perhaps TRBD1 (5 bases). Germline loops: CDR1 LNHNV, CDR2 YYDKDF (reference sequence). Trimming left V 2 bases short and J 4 bases short, with 8 bases between. This CDR3 spans 14 amino acids.